These 4 T cell receptor beta chains were sequenced from one sample in a study of Graves' ophthalmopathy and Graves' hyperthyroidism. From RNA, the CDR3 regions of TCR beta chains were amplified and sequenced. Following a first-round RT-PCR that used HTBI primers, a second-round multiplex PCR was carried out. MiXCR, run by TCRdb on the multiplex PCR reads, gives a single entry per CDR3 protein. The table includes approximately 500,000 distinct CDR3 sequences, 13% to 15% detected once. Sequenced material: blood. These receptor sequences come from a woman in her thirties with Graves' ophthalmopathy.

Turning to this clonotype: A much larger clone differs by one base, so this may be a read error. This sequence joins TRBV15 and TRBJ1-1; TRBD1 is a possible D gene (5 bases). The CDR3 consists of 13 residues. Per the germline V gene, CDR1 is LNHNV and CDR2 is YYDKDF (reference sequence). CDR3 in DNA: TGTGCCACCAGCAGAGATTGGGGCACTGAAACTTTCTTT. Amino acids: CATSRDWGTETFF.

This clonotype was observed a handful of times. The V gene is TRBV18, the J gene TRBJ1-1, with D perhaps TRBD1 (6 bases). Per the germline V gene, CDR1 is KGHSH and CDR2 is LQKENI. Trimming shortened V by 5 bases and J by 2 bases, and 9 bases separated the two germline ends. The CDR3 has 13 amino acids. As DNA, the CDR3 is TGTGCCAGCTCAATGGACAGTAACACTGAAGCTTTCTTT. It encodes CASSMDSNTEAFF.

This clonotype has a count of ten or more. Being one base from a much bigger clone, this may be a read error. This rearrangement joins TRBV12-3 or TRBV12-4 to TRBJ2-7, with D possibly being TRBD1 (5 bases). CDR3 size: 12 residues. V lost 5 bases, J lost 4 bases, and 9 bases lay in between. The CDR3 region is CASSTSGYEQYF. The DNA for the CDR3 is TGTGCCAGCAGTACGTCAGGGTACGAGCAGTACTTC.

This clonotype was picked up many times. This chain's CDR3 is CSARRGGTKNIQYF. CDR3 bases: TGCAGTGCTAGAAGGGGGGGTACCAAAAACATTCAGTACTTC. The chain couples TRBV20-1 to TRBJ2-4; the D gene is possibly TRBD2 (7 bases). CDR3 size: 14 residues. The V gene lost 2 bases and the J gene lost 2 bases, with 10 bases spanning the gap. From germline, CDR1 is DFQATT and CDR2 SNEGSKA (reference sequence).